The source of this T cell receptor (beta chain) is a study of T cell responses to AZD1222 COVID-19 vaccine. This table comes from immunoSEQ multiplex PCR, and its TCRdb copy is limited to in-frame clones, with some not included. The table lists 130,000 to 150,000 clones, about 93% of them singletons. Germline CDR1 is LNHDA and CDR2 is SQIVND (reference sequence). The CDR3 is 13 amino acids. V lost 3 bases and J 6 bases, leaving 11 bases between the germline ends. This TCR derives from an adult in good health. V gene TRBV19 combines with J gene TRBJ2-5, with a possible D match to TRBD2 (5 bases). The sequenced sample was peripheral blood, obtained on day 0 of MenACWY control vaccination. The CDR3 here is CASSIGDLQTQYF. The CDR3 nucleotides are TGTGCCAGTAGTATCGGGGATCTTCAGACCCAGTACTTC.